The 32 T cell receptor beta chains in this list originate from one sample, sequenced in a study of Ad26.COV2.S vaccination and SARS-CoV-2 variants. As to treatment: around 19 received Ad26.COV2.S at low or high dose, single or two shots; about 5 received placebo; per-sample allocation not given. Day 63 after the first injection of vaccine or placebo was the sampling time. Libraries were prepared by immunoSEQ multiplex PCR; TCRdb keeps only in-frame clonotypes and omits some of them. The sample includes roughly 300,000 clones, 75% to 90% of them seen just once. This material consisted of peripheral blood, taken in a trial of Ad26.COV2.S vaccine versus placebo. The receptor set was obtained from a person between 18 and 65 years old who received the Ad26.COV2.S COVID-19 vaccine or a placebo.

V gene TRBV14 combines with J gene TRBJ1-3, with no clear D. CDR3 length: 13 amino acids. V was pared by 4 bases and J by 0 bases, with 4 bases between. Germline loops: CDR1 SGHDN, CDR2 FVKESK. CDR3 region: CASSPRSGNTIYF. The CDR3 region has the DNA TGTGCCAGCAGCCCCCGCTCTGGAAACACCATATATTTT.

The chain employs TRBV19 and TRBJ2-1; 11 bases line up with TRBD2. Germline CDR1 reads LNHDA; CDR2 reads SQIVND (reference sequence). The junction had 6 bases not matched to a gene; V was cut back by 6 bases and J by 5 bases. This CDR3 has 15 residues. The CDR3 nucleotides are TGTGCCAGTAGCCCCAGACTAGCGGGGAACAATGAGCAGTTCTTC. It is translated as CASSPRLAGNNEQFF.

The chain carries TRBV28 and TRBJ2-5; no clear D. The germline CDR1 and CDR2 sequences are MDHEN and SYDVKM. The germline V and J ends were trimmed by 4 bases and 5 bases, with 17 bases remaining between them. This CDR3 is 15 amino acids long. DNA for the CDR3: TGTGCCAGCAGTTCCCGGGTTGCTCCTATGGAGACCCAGTACTTC. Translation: CASSSRVAPMETQYF.

As DNA, the CDR3 is TGTGCCAGCAGTGAACGGGGTAGCCTCCAAGAGACCCAGTACTTC. It specifies CASSERGSLQETQYF. The gene calls are TRBV25-1 and TRBJ2-5; weak D call: TRBD2 (5 bases). The V gene's germline CDR1 is MGHDK and CDR2 SYGVNS. Deletions cut 2 bases from V and 1 base from J, with 11 bases between. The CDR3 runs 15 residues.

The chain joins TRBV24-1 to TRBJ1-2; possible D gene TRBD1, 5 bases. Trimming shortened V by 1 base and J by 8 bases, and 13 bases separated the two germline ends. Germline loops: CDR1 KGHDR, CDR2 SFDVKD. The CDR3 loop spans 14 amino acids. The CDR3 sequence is CATSDFSGVGGYTF. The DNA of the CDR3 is TGTGCCACCAGTGATTTTTCGGGGGTCGGCGGCTACACCTTC.

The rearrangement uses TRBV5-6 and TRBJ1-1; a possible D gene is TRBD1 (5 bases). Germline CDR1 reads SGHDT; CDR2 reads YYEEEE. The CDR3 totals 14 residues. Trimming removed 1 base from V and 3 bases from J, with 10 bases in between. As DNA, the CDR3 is TGTGCCAGCAGCTTGTATAGGGGAGACACTGAAGCTTTCTTT. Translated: CASSLYRGDTEAFF.

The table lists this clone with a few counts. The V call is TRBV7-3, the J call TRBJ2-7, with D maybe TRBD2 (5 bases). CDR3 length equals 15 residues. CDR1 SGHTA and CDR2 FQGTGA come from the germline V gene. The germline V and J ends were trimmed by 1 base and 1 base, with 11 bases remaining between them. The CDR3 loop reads CASSLSSSGSYEQYF. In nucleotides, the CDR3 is TGTGCCAGCAGCTTAAGTTCGAGCGGATCCTACGAGCAGTACTTC.

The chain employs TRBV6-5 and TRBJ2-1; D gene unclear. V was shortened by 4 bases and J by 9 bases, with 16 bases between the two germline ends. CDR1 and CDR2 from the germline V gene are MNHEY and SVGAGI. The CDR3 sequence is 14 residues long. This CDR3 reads CASSFRLAPSEQFF. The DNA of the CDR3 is TGTGCCAGCAGTTTCCGACTGGCACCAAGTGAGCAGTTCTTC.

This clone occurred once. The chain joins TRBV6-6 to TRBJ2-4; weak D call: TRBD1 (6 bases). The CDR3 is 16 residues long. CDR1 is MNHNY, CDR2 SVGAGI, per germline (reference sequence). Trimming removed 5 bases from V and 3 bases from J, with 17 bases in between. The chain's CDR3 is CASSTQQGFGKNIQYF. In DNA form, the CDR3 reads TGTGCCAGCAGTACACAACAGGGATTCGGCAAAAACATTCAGTACTTC.

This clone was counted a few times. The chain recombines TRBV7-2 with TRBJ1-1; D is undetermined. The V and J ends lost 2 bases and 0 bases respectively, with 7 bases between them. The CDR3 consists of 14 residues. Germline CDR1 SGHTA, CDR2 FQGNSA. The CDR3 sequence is CASSLRRMNTEAFF. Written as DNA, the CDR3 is TGTGCCAGCAGCTTAAGACGGATGAACACTGAAGCTTTCTTT.

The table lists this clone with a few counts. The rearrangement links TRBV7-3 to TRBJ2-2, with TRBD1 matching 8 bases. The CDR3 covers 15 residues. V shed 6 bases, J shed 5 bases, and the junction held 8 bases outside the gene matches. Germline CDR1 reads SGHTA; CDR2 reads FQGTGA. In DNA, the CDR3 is TGTGCCAGCAGGGGTGGACAGGGTAGGACCGGGGAGCTGTTTTTT. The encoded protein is CASRGGQGRTGELFF.

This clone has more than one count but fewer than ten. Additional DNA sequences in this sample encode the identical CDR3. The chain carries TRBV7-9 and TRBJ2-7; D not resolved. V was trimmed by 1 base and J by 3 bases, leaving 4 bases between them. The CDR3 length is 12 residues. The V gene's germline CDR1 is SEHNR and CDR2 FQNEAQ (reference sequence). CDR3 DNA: TGTGCCAGCAGCTTAGGCAGCTACGAGCAGTACTTC. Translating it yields CASSLGSYEQYF.

The CDR3 nucleotides are TGTGCCAGCAGCTTAGGGGCCGGAACCTACGAGCAGTACTTC. The encoded protein is CASSLGAGTYEQYF. The chain recombines TRBV13 with TRBJ2-7, with no clear D. The length of the CDR3 is 14 residues. Trimming pared 0 bases from V and 2 bases from J, leaving 8 bases between. Germline CDR1 is PRHDT and CDR2 is FYEKMQ (reference sequence).

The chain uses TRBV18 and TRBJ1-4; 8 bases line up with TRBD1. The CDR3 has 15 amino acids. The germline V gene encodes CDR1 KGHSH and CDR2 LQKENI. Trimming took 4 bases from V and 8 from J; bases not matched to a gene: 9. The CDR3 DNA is TGTGCCAGCTCACTGGTGACAGGGGCTGACGAAAAACTGTTTTTT. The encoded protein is CASSLVTGADEKLFF.

The CDR3 here is CASSLTGTGPGYNEQFF. The CDR3 DNA reads as TGTGCCAGCAGCCTCACCGGGACAGGGCCGGGCTACAATGAGCAGTTCTTC. The chain carries TRBV21-1 and TRBJ2-1; TRBD1, as called in the table, went unchecked against the DNA. TRBV21-1 is deemed a pseudogene. This CDR3 comprises 17 residues.

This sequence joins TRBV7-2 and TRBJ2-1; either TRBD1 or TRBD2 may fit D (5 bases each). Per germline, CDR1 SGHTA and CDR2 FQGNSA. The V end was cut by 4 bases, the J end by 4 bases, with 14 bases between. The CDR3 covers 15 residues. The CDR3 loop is CASSSLGTEYNEQFF. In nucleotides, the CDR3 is TGTGCCAGCAGCTCCCTTGGGACCGAGTACAATGAGCAGTTCTTC.

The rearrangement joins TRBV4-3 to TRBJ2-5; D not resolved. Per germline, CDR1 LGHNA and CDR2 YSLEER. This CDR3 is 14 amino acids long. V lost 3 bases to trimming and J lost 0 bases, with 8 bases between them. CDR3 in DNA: TGCGCCAGCAGCCACTATAGCCACCAAGAGACCCAGTACTTC. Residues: CASSHYSHQETQYF.

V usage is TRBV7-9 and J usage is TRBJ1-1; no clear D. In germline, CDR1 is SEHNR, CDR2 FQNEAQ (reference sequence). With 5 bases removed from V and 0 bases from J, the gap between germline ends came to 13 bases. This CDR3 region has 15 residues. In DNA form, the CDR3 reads TGTGCCAGCAGCCAGACGGTGGCCCTGAACACTGAAGCTTTCTTT. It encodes CASSQTVALNTEAFF. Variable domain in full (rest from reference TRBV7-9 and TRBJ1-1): DTGVSQNPRHKITKRGQNVTFRCDPISEHNRLYWYRQTLGQGPEFLTYFQNEAQLEKSRLLSDRFSAERPKGSFSTLEIQRTEQGDSAMYLCASSQTVALNTEAFFGQGTRLTVV.

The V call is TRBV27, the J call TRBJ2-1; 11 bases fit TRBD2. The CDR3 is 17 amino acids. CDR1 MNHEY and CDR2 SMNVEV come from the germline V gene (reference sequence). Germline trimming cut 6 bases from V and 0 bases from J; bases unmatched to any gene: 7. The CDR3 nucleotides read TGTGCCAGCAGACTTAAGGGACTAGCGGCCTCCTACAATGAGCAGTTCTTC. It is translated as CASRLKGLAASYNEQFF.

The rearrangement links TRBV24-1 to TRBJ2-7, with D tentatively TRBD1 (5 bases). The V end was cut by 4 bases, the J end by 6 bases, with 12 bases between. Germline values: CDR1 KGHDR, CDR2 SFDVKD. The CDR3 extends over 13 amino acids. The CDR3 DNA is TGTGCCACCAGTGACAGGGTTTCCCGCGAGCAGTACTTC. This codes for CATSDRVSREQYF.

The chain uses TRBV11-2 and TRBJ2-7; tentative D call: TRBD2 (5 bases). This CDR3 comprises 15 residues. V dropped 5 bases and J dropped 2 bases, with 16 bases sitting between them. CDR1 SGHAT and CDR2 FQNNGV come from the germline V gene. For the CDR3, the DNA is TGTGCCAGCAGCACCAGTCACCGGGGTCCCTACGAGCAGTACTTC. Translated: CASSTSHRGPYEQYF. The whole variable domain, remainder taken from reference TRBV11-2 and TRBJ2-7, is EAGVAQSPRYKIIEKRQSVAFWCNPISGHATLYWYQQILGQGPKLLIQFQNNGVVDDSQLPKDRFSAERLKGVDSTLKIQPAKLEDSAVYLCASSTSHRGPYEQYFGPGTRLTVT.

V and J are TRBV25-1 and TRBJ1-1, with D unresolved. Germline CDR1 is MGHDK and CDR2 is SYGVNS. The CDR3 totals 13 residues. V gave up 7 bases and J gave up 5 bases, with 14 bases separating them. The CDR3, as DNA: TGTGCCAGCAACTTCGCCGCGGGGACTGAAGCTTTCTTT. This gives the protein CASNFAAGTEAFF.

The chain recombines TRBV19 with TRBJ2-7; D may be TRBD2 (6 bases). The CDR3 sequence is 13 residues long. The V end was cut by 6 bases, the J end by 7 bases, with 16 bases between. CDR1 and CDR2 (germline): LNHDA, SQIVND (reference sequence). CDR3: CASSGEANWEQYF. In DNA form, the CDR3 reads TGTGCCAGTAGCGGGGAGGCTAATTGGGAGCAGTACTTC.

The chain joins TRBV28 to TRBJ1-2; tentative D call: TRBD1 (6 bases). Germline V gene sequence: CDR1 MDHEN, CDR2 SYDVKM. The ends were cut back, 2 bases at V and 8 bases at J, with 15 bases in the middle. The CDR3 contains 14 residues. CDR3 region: CASSLMVAQGGYTF. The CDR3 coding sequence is TGTGCCAGCAGTTTAATGGTGGCCCAGGGGGGCTACACCTTC.

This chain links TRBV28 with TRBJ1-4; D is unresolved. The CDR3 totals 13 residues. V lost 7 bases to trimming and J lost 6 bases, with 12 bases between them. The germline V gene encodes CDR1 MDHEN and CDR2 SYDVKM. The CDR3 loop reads CASTVGRHEKLFF. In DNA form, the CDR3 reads TGTGCCAGCACCGTCGGCAGGCATGAAAAACTGTTTTTT.

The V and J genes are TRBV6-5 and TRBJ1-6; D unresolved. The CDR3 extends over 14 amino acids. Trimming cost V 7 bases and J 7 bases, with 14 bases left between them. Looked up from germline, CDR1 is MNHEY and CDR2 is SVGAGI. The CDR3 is CASTYFSANSPLHF. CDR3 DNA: TGTGCCAGCACGTATTTCTCTGCCAATTCACCCCTCCACTTT.

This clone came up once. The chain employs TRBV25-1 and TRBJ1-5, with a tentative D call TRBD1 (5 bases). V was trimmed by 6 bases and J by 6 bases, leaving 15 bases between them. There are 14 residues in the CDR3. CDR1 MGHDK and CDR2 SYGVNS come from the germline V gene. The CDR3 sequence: CASRGTGRGQPQHF. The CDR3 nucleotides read TGTGCCAGCAGGGGGACGGGTCGGGGTCAGCCCCAGCATTTT.

The CDR3, as DNA: TGTGCCAGCAGCTTACAAGGTGACACCATATATTTT. It translates to CASSLQGDTIYF. This chain connects TRBV7-9 to TRBJ1-3, with D hard to call. The CDR3 has 12 amino acids. Trimming removed 2 bases at V and 8 bases at J, with 7 bases between. Germline V gene sequence: CDR1 SEHNR, CDR2 FQNEAQ (reference sequence).

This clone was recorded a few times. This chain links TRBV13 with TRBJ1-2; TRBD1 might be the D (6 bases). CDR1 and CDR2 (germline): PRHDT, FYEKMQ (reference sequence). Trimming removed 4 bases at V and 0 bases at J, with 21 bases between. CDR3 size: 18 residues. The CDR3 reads CASSSRDTFSTSNYGYTF. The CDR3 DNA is TGTGCCAGCAGCTCGCGGGACACCTTTTCAACTTCTAACTATGGCTACACCTTC.

The CDR3 loop reads CASSTPQAGGYTF. CDR3 DNA: TGTGCCAGTAGTACCCCGCAGGCGGGCGGCTACACCTTC. This chain uses TRBV19 with TRBJ1-2; D is undetermined. Trimming cost V 4 bases and J 8 bases, with 14 bases left between them. The CDR3 is 13 amino acids. The germline gives CDR1 LNHDA, CDR2 SQIVND (reference sequence).

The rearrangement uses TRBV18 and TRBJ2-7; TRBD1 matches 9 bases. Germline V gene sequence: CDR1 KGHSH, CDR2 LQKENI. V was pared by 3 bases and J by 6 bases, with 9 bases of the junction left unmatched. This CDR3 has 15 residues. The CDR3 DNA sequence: TGTGCCAGCTCACCTACGGGGGACAGGGCGGTCGAGCAGTACTTC. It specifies CASSPTGDRAVEQYF.

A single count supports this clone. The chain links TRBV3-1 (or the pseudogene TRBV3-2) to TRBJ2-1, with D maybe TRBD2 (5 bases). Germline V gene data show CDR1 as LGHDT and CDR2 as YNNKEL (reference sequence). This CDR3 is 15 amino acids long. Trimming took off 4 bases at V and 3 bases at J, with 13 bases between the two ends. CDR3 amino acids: CASSPDSRHYNEQFF. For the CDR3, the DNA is TGTGCCAGCAGCCCGGACTCGAGGCACTACAATGAGCAGTTCTTC.